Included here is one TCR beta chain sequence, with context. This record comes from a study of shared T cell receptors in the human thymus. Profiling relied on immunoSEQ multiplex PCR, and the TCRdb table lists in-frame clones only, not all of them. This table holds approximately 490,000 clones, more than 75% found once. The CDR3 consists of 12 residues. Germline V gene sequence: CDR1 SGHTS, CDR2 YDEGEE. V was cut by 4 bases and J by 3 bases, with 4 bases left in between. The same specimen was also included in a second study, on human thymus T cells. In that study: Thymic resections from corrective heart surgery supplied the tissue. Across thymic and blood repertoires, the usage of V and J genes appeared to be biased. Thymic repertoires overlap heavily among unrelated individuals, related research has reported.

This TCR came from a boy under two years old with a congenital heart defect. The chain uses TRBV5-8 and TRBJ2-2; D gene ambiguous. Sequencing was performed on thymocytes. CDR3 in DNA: TGTGCCAGCAGCCCCGACACCGGGGAGCTGTTTTTT. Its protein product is CASSPDTGELFF.